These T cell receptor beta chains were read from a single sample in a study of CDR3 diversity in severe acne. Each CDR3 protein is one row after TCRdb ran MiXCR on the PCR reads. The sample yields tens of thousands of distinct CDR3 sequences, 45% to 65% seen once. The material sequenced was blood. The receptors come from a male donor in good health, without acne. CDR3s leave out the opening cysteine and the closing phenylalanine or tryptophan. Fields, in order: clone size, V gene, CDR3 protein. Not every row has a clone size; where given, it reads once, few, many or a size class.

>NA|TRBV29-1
SAPRQGIGETQY
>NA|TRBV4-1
ASSQVTGEHQPQH
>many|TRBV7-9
ASSRAPGQSYEQY
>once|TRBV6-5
ASRSMTGQPQH
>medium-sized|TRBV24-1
ATGTPYQETQY
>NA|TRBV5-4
ASSLPRAYNEQF
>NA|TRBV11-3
ASSSVPPPGEAQY
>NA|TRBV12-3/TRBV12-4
ASGLAGETQY
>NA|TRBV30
AWSRNSRYGYT
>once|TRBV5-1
ASSPTSGGREQF
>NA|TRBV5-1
ASSFGWNTEAF
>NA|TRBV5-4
ASSFYICSASHRYEQY
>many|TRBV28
ASSLGRLNTEAF
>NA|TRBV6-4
ASSERDRDGQPQH
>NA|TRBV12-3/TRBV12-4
ASSLRALNQETQY
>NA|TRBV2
ASSEEGASNQPQH
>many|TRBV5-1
ASTPLAGGTGELF
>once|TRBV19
ASSGLAVFYEQY
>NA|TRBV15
ATSRDRASYEQY
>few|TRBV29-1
SVSGQGVSGANVLT
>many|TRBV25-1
ASSDSPDLNSYEQY
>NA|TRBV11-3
ASSPGVAGGAGEQF
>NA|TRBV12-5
ATGVSSGRRGEQY
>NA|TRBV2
ASRDRQGNEKLF
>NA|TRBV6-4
ASSGGGATDTQY
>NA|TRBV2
ASSQTNEKLF
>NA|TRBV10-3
ASRAGGSGANVLT
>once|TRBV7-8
ASSLLQGGTNEKLF
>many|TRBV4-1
ASSRLGGDRADEQY
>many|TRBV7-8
ASSLGPGLAGSYEQY
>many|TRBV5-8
ASSQGTGHTGELF
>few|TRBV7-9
ASSSIAGGPGGELF
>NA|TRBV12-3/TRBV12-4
ASSFGSGGIGELF
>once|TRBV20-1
SARDTGAGNTIY
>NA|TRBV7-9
ASSPSGNLGETQY
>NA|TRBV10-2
ASSESTVLAGGQNEQF
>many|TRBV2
ASYRQGKF
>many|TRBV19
ASGPGNTEAF
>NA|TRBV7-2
ASSLVAGGKETQY
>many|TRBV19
ASRSSGSGANVLT
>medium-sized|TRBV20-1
SARDALSVGETQY
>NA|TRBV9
ASGGMISGANVLT
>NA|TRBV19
ASSTSGGGEVQY
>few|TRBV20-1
SAKQGLGYT
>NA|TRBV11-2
ASSLEVGKSTDNGIYEQY
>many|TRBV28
AIQGLLYGYT
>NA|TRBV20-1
SAIGRPIPLPLH
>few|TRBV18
ASSPMATGELF
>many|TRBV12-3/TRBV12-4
ASRQGLIKETQY
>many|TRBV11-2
ASSALTSGRRDEQF
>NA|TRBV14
ASSQESGYQWFTEAF
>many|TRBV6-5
ASSYKGRSYNEQF